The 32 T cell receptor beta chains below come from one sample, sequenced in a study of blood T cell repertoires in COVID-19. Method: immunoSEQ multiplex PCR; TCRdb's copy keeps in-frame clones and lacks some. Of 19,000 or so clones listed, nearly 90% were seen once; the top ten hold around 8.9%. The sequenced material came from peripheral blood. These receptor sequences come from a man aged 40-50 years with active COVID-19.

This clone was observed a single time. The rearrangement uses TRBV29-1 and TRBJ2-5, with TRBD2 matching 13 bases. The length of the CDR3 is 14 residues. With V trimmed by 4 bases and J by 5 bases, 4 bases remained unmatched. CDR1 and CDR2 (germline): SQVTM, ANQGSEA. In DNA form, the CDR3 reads TGCAGCGTTGCGGGACTAGCGGGAACGGAGACCCAGTACTTC. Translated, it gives CSVAGLAGTETQYF.

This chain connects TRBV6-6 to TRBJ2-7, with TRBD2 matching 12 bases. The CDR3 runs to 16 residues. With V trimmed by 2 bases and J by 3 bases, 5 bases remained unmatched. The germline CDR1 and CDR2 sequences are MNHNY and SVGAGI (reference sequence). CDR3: CASSYPRTSGIYEQYF. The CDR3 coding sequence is TGTGCCAGCAGTTACCCGAGGACTAGCGGGATCTACGAGCAGTACTTC.

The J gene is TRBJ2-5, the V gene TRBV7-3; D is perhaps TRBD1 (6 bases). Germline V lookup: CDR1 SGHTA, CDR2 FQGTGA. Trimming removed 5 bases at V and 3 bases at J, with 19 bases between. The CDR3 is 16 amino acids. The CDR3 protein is CASSPSPGHREETQYF. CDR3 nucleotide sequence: TGTGCCAGCAGCCCTTCCCCGGGCCACAGGGAAGAGACCCAGTACTTC. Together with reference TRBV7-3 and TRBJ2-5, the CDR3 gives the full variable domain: GAGVSQTPSNKVTEKGKYVELRCDPISGHTALYWYRQSLGQGPEFLIYFQGTGAADDSGLPNDRFFAVRPEGSVSTLKIQRTERGDSAVYLCASSPSPGHREETQYFGPGTRLLVL.

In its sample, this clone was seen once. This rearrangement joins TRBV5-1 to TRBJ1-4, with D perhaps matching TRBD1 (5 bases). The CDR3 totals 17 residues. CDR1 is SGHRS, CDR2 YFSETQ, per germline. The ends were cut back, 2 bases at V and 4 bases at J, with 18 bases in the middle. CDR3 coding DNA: TGCGCCAGCAGCTTTAGGATGGGGCCGCACTTTAATGAAAAACTGTTTTTT. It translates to CASSFRMGPHFNEKLFF.

The CDR3 spells CASSSHHKEGHRLQKLFF. The CDR3 region has the DNA TGTGCCAGCAGTTCCCACCACAAAGAGGGACACCGACTCCAAAAACTGTTTTTT. J is TRBJ1-4 and V is TRBV6-2 or TRBV6-3; D is perhaps TRBD1 (6 bases). The CDR3 spans 18 residues. Germline loops: CDR1 MNHEY, CDR2 SVGEGT. Trimming removed 4 bases at V and 9 bases at J, with 27 bases between.

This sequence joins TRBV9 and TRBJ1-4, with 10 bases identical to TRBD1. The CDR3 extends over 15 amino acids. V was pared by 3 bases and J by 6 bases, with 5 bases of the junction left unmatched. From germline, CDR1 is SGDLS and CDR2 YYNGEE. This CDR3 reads CASSASGTGDEKLFF. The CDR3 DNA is TGTGCCAGCAGCGCTAGCGGGACAGGGGATGAAAAACTGTTTTTT.

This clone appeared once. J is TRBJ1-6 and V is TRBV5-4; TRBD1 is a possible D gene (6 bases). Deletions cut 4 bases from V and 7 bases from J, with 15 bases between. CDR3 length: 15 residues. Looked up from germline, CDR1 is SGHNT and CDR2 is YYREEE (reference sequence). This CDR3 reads CASSPRGQGNSPLHF. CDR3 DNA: TGTGCCAGCAGCCCTCGGGGTCAGGGGAATTCACCCCTCCACTTT.

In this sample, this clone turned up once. The CDR3 region is CASSYRLDYEQYF. The CDR3 DNA is TGTGCCAGCAGTTACAGACTTGACTACGAGCAGTACTTC. This rearrangement joins TRBV6-2 or TRBV6-3 to TRBJ2-7; D not certain. In germline, CDR1 is MNHEY, CDR2 SVGEGT. V was cut by 2 bases and J by 3 bases, with 8 bases left in between. CDR3 size: 13 residues.

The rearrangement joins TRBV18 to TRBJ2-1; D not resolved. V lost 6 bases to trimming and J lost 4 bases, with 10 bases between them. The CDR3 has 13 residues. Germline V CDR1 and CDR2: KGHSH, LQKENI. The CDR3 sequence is CASSHVTYNEQFF. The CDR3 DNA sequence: TGTGCCAGCTCTCACGTTACTTACAATGAGCAGTTCTTC.

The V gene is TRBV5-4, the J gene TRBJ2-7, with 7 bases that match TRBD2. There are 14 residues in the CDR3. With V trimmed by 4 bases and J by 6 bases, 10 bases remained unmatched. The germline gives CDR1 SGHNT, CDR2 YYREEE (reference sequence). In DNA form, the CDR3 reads TGTGCCAGCAGCCCCCAGTGGGGGGGGAGCGAGCAGTACTTC. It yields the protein CASSPQWGGSEQYF. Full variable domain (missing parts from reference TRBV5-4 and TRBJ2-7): ETGVTQSPTHLIKTRGQQVTLRCSSQSGHNTVSWYQQALGQGPQFIFQYYREEENGRGNFPPRFSGLQFPNYSSELNVNALELDDSALYLCASSPQWGGSEQYFGPGTRLTVT.

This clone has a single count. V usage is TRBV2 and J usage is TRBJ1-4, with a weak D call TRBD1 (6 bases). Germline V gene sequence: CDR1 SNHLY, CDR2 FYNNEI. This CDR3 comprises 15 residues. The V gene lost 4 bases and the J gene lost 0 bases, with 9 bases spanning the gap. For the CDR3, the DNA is TGTGCCAGCAGTGGGGGGCCTGCAACTAATGAAAAACTGTTTTTT. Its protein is CASSGGPATNEKLFF.

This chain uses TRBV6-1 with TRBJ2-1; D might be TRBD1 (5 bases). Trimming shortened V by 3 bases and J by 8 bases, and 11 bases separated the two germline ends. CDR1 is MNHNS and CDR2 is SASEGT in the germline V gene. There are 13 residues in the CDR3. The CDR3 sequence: CASSDQGGYEQFF. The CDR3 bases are TGTGCCAGCAGTGATCAGGGTGGATATGAGCAGTTCTTC.

Here the CDR3 reads CASSQVLVAEQFF. As DNA, the CDR3 is TGTGCCAGCAGCCAAGTTCTGGTGGCAGAGCAGTTCTTC. The rearrangement links TRBV3-1 (or the pseudogene TRBV3-2) to TRBJ2-1, with D hard to call. Trimming cost V 1 base and J 10 bases, with 11 bases left between them. CDR1 LGHDT and CDR2 YNNKEL come from the germline V gene (reference sequence). CDR3 length: 13 residues.

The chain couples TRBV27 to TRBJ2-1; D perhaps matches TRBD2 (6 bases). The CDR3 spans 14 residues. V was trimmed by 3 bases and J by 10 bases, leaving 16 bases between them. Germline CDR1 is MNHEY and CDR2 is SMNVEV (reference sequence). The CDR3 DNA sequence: TGTGCCAGCAGTTTCAGGGACTCCCTCGACGAGCAGTTCTTC. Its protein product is CASSFRDSLDEQFF.

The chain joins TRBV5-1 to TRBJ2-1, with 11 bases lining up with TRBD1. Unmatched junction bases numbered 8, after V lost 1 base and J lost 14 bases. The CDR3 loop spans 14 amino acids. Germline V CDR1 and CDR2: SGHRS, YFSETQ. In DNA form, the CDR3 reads TGCGCCAGCAGCTTGACCGTGGGACAGGGGGAGGAGTTCTTC. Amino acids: CASSLTVGQGEEFF.

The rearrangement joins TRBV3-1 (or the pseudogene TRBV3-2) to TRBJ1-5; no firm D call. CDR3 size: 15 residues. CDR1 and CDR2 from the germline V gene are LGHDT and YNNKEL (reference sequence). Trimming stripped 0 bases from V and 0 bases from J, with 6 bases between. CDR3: CASSQDPGSNQPQHF. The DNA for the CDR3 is TGTGCCAGCAGCCAAGATCCGGGTAGCAATCAGCCCCAGCATTTT.

CDR3: CASSYGQEETQYF. In DNA form, the CDR3 reads TGTGCCAGCAGTTACGGTCAGGAAGAGACCCAGTACTTC. V and J are TRBV6-5 and TRBJ2-5; no definite D call. V shed 2 bases and J shed 3 bases, with 7 bases lying between them. The V gene's germline CDR1 is MNHEY and CDR2 SVGAGI. This CDR3 has 13 amino acids.

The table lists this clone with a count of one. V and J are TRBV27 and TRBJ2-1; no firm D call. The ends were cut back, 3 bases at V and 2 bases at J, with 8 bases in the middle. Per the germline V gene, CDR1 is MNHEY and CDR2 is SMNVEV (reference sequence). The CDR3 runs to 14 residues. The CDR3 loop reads CASSFSDTYNEQFF. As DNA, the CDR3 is TGTGCCAGCAGTTTCTCCGACACCTACAATGAGCAGTTCTTC.

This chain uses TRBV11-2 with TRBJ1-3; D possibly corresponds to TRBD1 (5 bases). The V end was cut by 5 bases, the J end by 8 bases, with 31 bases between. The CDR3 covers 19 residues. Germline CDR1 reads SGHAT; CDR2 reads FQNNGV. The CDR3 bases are TGTGCCAGCAGCCCGCGCCTTCACCGGGGAGGGGCAGGGAAGGACACCATATATTTT. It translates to CASSPRLHRGGAGKDTIYF.

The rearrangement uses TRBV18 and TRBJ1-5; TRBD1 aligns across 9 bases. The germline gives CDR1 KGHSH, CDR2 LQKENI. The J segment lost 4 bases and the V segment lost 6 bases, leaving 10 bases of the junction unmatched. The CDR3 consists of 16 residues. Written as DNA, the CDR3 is TGTGCCAGCTCCCCGTTCGGGACAGGGAATAATCAGCCCCAGCATTTT. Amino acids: CASSPFGTGNNQPQHF. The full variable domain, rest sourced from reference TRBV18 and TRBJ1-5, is NAGVMQNPRHLVRRRGQEARLRCSPMKGHSHVYWYRQLPEEGLKFMVYLQKENIIDESGMPKERFSAEFPKEGPSILRIQQVVRGDSAAYFCASSPFGTGNNQPQHFGDGTRLSIL.

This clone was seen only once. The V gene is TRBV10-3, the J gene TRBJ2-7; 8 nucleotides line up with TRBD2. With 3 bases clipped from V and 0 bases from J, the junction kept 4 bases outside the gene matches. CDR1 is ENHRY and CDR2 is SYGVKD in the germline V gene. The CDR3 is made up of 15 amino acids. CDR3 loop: CAISEGTSNSYEQYF. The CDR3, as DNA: TGTGCCATCAGTGAAGGGACTAGTAACTCCTACGAGCAGTACTTC.

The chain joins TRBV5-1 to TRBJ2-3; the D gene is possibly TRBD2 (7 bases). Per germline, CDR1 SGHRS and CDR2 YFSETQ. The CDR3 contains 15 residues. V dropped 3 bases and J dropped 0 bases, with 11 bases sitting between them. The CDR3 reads CASSWRGGSTDTQYF. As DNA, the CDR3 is TGCGCCAGCAGCTGGAGGGGGGGCAGCACAGATACGCAGTATTTT.

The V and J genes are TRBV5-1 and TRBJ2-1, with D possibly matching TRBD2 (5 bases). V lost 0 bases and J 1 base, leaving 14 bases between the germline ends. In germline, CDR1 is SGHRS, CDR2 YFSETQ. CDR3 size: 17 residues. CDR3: CASSLGVGEMSYNEQFF. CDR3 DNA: TGCGCCAGCAGCTTGGGTGTGGGAGAGATGTCCTACAATGAGCAGTTCTTC.

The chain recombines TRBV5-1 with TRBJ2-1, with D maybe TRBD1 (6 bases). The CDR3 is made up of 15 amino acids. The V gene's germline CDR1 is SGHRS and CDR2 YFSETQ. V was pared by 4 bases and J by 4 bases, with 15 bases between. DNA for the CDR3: TGCGCCAGCAGCCTGAACCCTGGACAGTACAATGAGCAGTTCTTC. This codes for CASSLNPGQYNEQFF.

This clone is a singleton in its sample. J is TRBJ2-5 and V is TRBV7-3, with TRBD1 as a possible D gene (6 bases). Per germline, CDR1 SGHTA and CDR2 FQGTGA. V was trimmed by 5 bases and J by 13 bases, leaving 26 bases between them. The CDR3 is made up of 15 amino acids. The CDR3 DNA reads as TGTGCCAGCAGCCCTTCGGGTGGGGGCGCGTTGAAACCGTACTTC. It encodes CASSPSGGGALKPYF.

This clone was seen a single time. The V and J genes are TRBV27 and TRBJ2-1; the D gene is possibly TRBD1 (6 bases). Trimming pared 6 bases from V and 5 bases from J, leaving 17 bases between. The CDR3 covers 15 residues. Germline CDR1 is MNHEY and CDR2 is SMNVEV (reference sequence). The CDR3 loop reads CASSHRDTLDNEQFF. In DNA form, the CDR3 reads TGTGCCAGCAGCCATCGGGACACCCTAGACAATGAGCAGTTCTTC.

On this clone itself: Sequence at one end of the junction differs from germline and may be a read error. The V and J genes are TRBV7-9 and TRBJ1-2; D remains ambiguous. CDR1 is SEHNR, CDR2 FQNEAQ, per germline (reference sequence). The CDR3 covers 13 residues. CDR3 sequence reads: CASSLGVPYRYTF. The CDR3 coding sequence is TGTGCCAGCAGCTTAGGAGTCCCCTATCGCTACACCTTC.

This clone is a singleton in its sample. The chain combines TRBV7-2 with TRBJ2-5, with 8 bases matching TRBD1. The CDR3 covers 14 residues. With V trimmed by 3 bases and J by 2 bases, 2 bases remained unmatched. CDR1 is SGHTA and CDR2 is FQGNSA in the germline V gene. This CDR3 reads CASSFWTGQETQYF. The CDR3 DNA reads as TGTGCCAGCAGCTTTTGGACAGGGCAAGAGACCCAGTACTTC.

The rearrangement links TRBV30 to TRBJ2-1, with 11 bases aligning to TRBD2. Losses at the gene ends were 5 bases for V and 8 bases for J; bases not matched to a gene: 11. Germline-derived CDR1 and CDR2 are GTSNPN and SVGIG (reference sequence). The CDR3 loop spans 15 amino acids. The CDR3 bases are TGTGCCTGGTCCTTAGCGGGAGGGCCTTACGATGAGCAGTTCTTC. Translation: CAWSLAGGPYDEQFF.

The CDR3 DNA reads as TGTGCCAGCAGCCGAGTTTCCGCTTGGGGCGAACCGCTTACGGGCAATGAGCAGTTCTTC. It yields the protein CASSRVSAWGEPLTGNEQFF. The V and J genes are TRBV13 and TRBJ2-1; possibly TRBD1 for D (5 bases). CDR3 length: 20 amino acids. Trimming took off 5 bases at V and 6 bases at J, with 32 bases between the two ends. CDR1 and CDR2 from the germline V gene are PRHDT and FYEKMQ (reference sequence).

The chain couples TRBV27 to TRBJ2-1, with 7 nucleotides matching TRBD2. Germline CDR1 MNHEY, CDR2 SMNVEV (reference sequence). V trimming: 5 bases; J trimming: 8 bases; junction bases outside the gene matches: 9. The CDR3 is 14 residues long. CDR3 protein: CASSPLAVGDEQFF. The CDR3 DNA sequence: TGTGCCAGCAGTCCCCTAGCGGTAGGCGATGAGCAGTTCTTC.

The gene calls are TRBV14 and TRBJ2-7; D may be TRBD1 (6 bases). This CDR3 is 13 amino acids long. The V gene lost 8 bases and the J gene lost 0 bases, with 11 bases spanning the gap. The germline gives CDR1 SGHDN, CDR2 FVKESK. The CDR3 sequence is CASSRTDSYEQYF. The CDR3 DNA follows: TGTGCCAGCTCCCGGACAGACTCCTACGAGCAGTACTTC.